This passage covers 15 T cell receptor beta chains from one sample sequenced in a study of T cell responses to AZD1222 COVID-19 vaccine. Profiled with immunoSEQ multiplex PCR; TCRdb holds only in-frame clones, not every one. The table records some 200,000 clones, just over 90% of them present only once. This specimen was peripheral blood, taken 28 days after the second AZD1222 dose. All receptors come from an adult who received the AZD1222 COVID-19 vaccine.

This chain joins TRBV5-8 and TRBJ1-5; 7 bases align to TRBD1. This CDR3 comprises 17 residues. Trimming took 1 base from V and 0 from J; bases not matched to a gene: 7. Germline-derived CDR1 and CDR2 are SGHTS and YDEGEE. The CDR3 spells CASSLRTGVFSNQPQHF. CDR3 in DNA: TGTGCCAGCAGCTTGCGTACAGGGGTGTTTAGCAATCAGCCCCAGCATTTT.

A single count supports this clone. V and J are TRBV7-9 and TRBJ2-7, with unresolved D. CDR1 is SEHNR and CDR2 is FQNEAQ in the germline V gene (reference sequence). The CDR3 loop spans 13 amino acids. Trimming removed 1 base from V and 1 base from J, with 5 bases in between. This CDR3 is CASSLEESYEQYF. CDR3 sequence (DNA): TGTGCCAGCAGCTTAGAAGAGTCCTACGAGCAGTACTTC.

The rearrangement joins TRBV18 to TRBJ2-1, with a weak D call TRBD2 (6 bases). The CDR3 totals 15 residues. Trimming took off 2 bases at V and 5 bases at J, with 13 bases between the two ends. The V gene's germline CDR1 is KGHSH and CDR2 LQKENI. The CDR3 loop reads CASSPRREADNEQFF. CDR3 DNA sequence: TGTGCCAGCTCACCAAGGAGGGAGGCGGACAATGAGCAGTTCTTC.

This clone was seen a few times. The gene calls are TRBV7-9 and TRBJ1-2, with TRBD1 matching 7 bases. J was trimmed by 3 bases and V by 2 bases; bases with no gene match: 9. The germline V gene encodes CDR1 SEHNR and CDR2 FQNEAQ (reference sequence). This CDR3 spans 16 amino acids. CDR3 in amino acids: CASSLLVARGDYGYTF. Here the CDR3 DNA reads TGTGCCAGCAGCTTACTTGTCGCCAGGGGGGACTATGGCTACACCTTC.

V gene TRBV28 combines with J gene TRBJ2-1; D uncertain. Germline CDR1 MDHEN, CDR2 SYDVKM. The length of the CDR3 is 17 residues. V lost 6 bases and J 8 bases, leaving 26 bases between the germline ends. The CDR3 region has the DNA TGTGCCAGCAGCAACTCCCAAGGAAGGGTCGACACCGATGAGCAGTTCTTC. This translates into CASSNSQGRVDTDEQFF.

This chain links TRBV9 with TRBJ2-1, with 9 bases fitting TRBD2. The germline V gene has CDR1 SGDLS and CDR2 YYNGEE. This CDR3 is 16 amino acids long. Unmatched junction bases numbered 6, after V lost 1 base and J lost 4 bases. The CDR3 coding sequence is TGTGCCAGCAGCGTACTAGCGGGAAGTCGGTACAATGAGCAGTTCTTC. As protein: CASSVLAGSRYNEQFF. The complete variable domain, with remaining parts taken from reference TRBV9 and TRBJ2-1, reads DSGVTQTPKHLITATGQRVTLRCSPRSGDLSVYWYQQSLDQGLQFLIQYYNGEERAKGNILERFSAQQFPDLHSELNLSSLELGDSALYFCASSVLAGSRYNEQFFGPGTRLTVL.

V usage is TRBV7-9 and J usage is TRBJ2-1; 13 positions agree with TRBD2. V lost 5 bases and J lost 8; bases outside the gene matches: 9. The CDR3 spans 16 residues. From germline, CDR1 is SEHNR and CDR2 FQNEAQ (reference sequence). The CDR3 coding sequence is TGTGCCAGCAGCGTGGGACTAGCGGGATCGGGGGATGAGCAGTTCTTC. Translating it yields CASSVGLAGSGDEQFF.

Regarding this clone: Other DNA sequences of this sample code for an identical CDR3. The chain recombines TRBV5-4 with TRBJ1-1; no reliable D call. Germline values: CDR1 SGHNT, CDR2 YYREEE (reference sequence). The CDR3 has 13 amino acids. The germline V and J ends were trimmed by 0 bases and 0 bases, with 3 bases remaining between them. The CDR3 region has the DNA TGTGCCAGCAGCTTGGGCCTGAACACTGAAGCTTTCTTT. Its translation: CASSLGLNTEAFF. The complete variable domain, with remaining parts taken from reference TRBV5-4 and TRBJ1-1, reads ETGVTQSPTHLIKTRGQQVTLRCSSQSGHNTVSWYQQALGQGPQFIFQYYREEENGRGNFPPRFSGLQFPNYSSELNVNALELDDSALYLCASSLGLNTEAFFGQGTRLTVV.

This chain links TRBV27 with TRBJ2-6; no definite D call. CDR3 size: 14 residues. Trimming pared 6 bases from V and 0 bases from J, leaving 6 bases between. Germline loops: CDR1 MNHEY, CDR2 SMNVEV (reference sequence). The CDR3 here is CASSRSSGANVLTF. The CDR3 DNA reads TGTGCCAGCAGCCGGAGCTCTGGGGCCAACGTCCTGACTTTC.

The V and J genes are TRBV5-4 and TRBJ2-7; 10 nucleotides agree with TRBD2. Trimming at V came to 0 bases and at J to 5 bases, leaving 5 bases not matched to a gene. Germline-derived CDR1 and CDR2 are SGHNT and YYREEE (reference sequence). The CDR3 consists of 15 residues. CDR3 loop: CASSLASAGGHEQYF. CDR3 DNA sequence: TGTGCCAGCAGCTTGGCGTCAGCGGGAGGGCACGAGCAGTACTTC. Full variable domain (outside the CDR3, taken from reference TRBV5-4 and TRBJ2-7): ETGVTQSPTHLIKTRGQQVTLRCSSQSGHNTVSWYQQALGQGPQFIFQYYREEENGRGNFPPRFSGLQFPNYSSELNVNALELDDSALYLCASSLASAGGHEQYFGPGTRLTVT.

V gene TRBV6-6 combines with J gene TRBJ2-2; D call uncertain. Germline CDR1 MNHNY, CDR2 SVGAGI (reference sequence). The CDR3 is made up of 14 amino acids. Trimming left V 4 bases short and J 2 bases short, with 8 bases between. CDR3: CASSSYTNTGELFF. CDR3 DNA: TGTGCCAGCAGTTCCTATACTAACACCGGGGAGCTGTTTTTT.

The chain joins TRBV7-9 to TRBJ1-4; 8 bases map to TRBD1. CDR3 size: 16 residues. Germline-derived CDR1 and CDR2 are SEHNR and FQNEAQ (reference sequence). The V gene end was trimmed by 3 bases and the J gene end by 0 bases; junction bases not matched to a gene: 3. The CDR3 DNA follows: TGTGCCAGCAGCTTTGGACAGGGCGCAACTAATGAAAAACTGTTTTTT. Protein product: CASSFGQGATNEKLFF. The full variable domain, rest sourced from reference TRBV7-9 and TRBJ1-4, is DTGVSQNPRHKITKRGQNVTFRCDPISEHNRLYWYRQTLGQGPEFLTYFQNEAQLEKSRLLSDRFSAERPKGSFSTLEIQRTEQGDSAMYLCASSFGQGATNEKLFFGSGTQLSVL.

This chain links TRBV7-8 with TRBJ2-5; a weak D match, TRBD1 (5 bases). CDR3 length: 11 residues. Trimming took off 3 bases at V and 12 bases at J, with 11 bases between the two ends. CDR1 and CDR2 (germline): SGHVS, FQNEAQ. The DNA for the CDR3 is TGTGCCAGCAGCTTCGGACACGGCGAGTACTTC. The encoded protein is CASSFGHGEYF.

The chain joins TRBV30 to TRBJ2-7, with 7 nucleotides matching TRBD1. J was trimmed by 4 bases and V by 3 bases; bases with no gene match: 12. CDR3 length equals 15 residues. From germline, CDR1 is GTSNPN and CDR2 SVGIG (reference sequence). CDR3 loop: CAWSRGQPFSYEQYF. DNA for the CDR3: TGTGCCTGGAGCCGGGGACAGCCGTTTTCATACGAGCAGTACTTC.

The rearrangement joins TRBV4-1 to TRBJ2-7; 7 bases fit TRBD2. V shed 0 bases and J 2 bases; nucleotides not matched to a gene: 4. Germline V gene data show CDR1 as MGHRA and CDR2 as YSYEKL. The CDR3 length is 15 residues. The CDR3 sequence is CASSQEAGRTYEQYF. In DNA, the CDR3 is TGCGCCAGCAGCCAAGAAGCGGGGCGGACCTACGAGCAGTACTTC.